This note documents a single T cell receptor beta chain sequence. The target of this receptor is not known. Within one base of it there is no much larger clone, and no base qualities were kept. The study excluded patients with uncontrolled infections, other autoimmune diseases, pregnancy or lactation. Diagnoses relied on clinical symptoms, serum thyroxine and TRAb, thyroid ultrasound and orbital computed tomography. Total RNA was extracted with Trizol reagent, and quality was checked on an Agilent 2100 Bioanalyzer. From the cysteine through the phenylalanine, the CDR3 covers 13 amino acids. Only the CDR3 region is kept as DNA, spanning 39 bases read in frame from base 1. Trimming takes 7 bases from V and 0 bases from J, and the germline ends sit 7 bases apart. Sequences WSHSY (CDR1) and SAAADI (CDR2) are obtained from the germline V gene. The record originates from a study of T cells in Graves' hyperthyroidism and ophthalmopathy (dated by TCRdb to the late 2010s). Some background on the complete study: To identify TCR V-J signatures that set the groups apart, the researchers used a discovery cohort of more than 95 patients, made up of roughly 45 with Graves' ophthalmopathy and some 60 with stable Graves' hyperthyroidism. The 75 to 100 discovery patients were divided at random into training and test sets in a 7:3 ratio. TCR Vbeta CDR3 sequencing of 130 to 150 peripheral blood samples (roughly 41 ophthalmopathy, around 80 hyperthyroidism and roughly 17 progressor patients) is reported in the paper. Prospective prediction of ophthalmopathy was tested in an independent validation cohort consisting of some 18 hyperthyroidism patients and about 17 patients who later progressed to ophthalmopathy. In about 6 Graves' hyperthyroidism patients, the study also compared T-cell repertoires from thyroid tissue with T-cell repertoires from blood. Once sampling was done, hyperthyroidism patients were given methimazole at a starting dose of 30 mg daily, whereas ophthalmopathy patients were given high-dose intravenous methylprednisolone. General findings and caveats noted by the study authors: Ophthalmopathy was separated from stable hyperthyroidism by a 13 V-J signature model, with about 86% sensitivity and 81% to 83% specificity obtained in cross-validation and 80%/75% obtained in testing. No statistical method was used to fix the sample size in advance, and group allocation was not hidden from the investigators. During validation, the model predicted progression to ophthalmopathy a median of roughly six months ahead of onset, with 70.59% sensitivity and almost 75% specificity. Most expanded thyroid clonotypes (frequency above 0.001) were also detected in blood, a finding suggesting that blood repertoires may reflect thyroid immune responses.

TCR beta CDR3 regions were amplified from RNA transcripts. A first-round RT-PCR of the TCR CDR3 used the HTBI primer set with the Qiagen OneStep RT-PCR kit. The libraries were constructed in a second round of multiplex PCR and then size-selected and purified. Libraries were sequenced paired-end with 100 bp reads on an Illumina HiSeq2000. In the authors' own workflow: SOAPnuke was used to process the raw data, removing reads that contained adapters or uncalled bases, had a mean Phred below 15, or lacked an exact match to the constant primer or identifier. High-quality paired reads were merged with COPE v1.2.5, and unique nucleotide sequences were defined as clonotypes. Clonotypes were aligned to IMGT TRBV, TRBD and TRBJ reference segments using MiTCR v1.1. The analysis was restricted to V-J combinations with a frequency above 0.0001, which together covered 99.2% of the repertoires. The TCS score was defined as the ratio of F50 (clonal expansion) to E x V (chaos), calculated using BLOSUM62-based TCRdist between CDR3 peptides within each V-J. Welch's t-statistics and random forest reduced 450 to 600 V-J features to 10 to 15, which were used in a naive Bayes classifier (R e1071). The similarity between thyroid and blood repertoires was quantified using the Morisita-Horn index. TCRdb took the public reads, trimmed them with fastp at Q25, ran MiXCR for clone calling and kept in-frame beta chains. CDR3 protein sequences are deduplicated, and each keeps its most common genes and DNA. These V and J calls derive from TCRdb rather than the authors' analysis. The sample data list over 500,000 distinct CDR3 sequences, and over 45% of these were observed just once. The top ten clones comprise around 44% of the sample.

The chain links TRBV10-2 with TRBJ1-5; a confident D gene designation cannot be given. The sample was peripheral blood or thyroid tissue (not recorded which). This sequence originates from an adult woman with Graves' disease, either hyperthyroidism or ophthalmopathy (not recorded which). The bases read TGCGCCAGCACTAGACTTAGCAATCAGCCCCAGCATTTT. Translated, it reads CASTRLSNQPQHF.